The clone carrying this TCR beta chain was detected only a few times. Its target is not known. Next came a second PCR, run for about 7 to 12 cycles, which used a sample-barcoded 5' primer along with a J-beta primer mix. With 12 random nucleotides, a template-switch adaptor tagged each individual cDNA molecule. TCRdb analysed the 5' RACE reads with MiXCR anew, one entry per CDR3 protein. The profile shows 650,000 to 800,000 distinct CDR3 sequences, approximately 44% of them singletons. This entry is derived from a study of blood T cells in healthy people across ages. Whole-study results and caveats: Fewer expanded clones and more diversity marked long-lived versus aged donors. In these data, TCR beta diversity tracked strongly with naive T cell percentage.

This CDR3 has 16 residues. The TCR originated in a man between 60 and 75 years old in good health. Sequencing was performed on blood. The chain has TRBV21-1 and TRBJ2-7; TRBD1 is the table's D call, not checked against the DNA. TRBV21-1 is a documented pseudogene. The CDR3 reads CASTHPAGGDPYEQYF. The CDR3 coding sequence is TGTGCCAGCACCCACCCTGCAGGGGGCGACCCCTACGAGCAGTACTTC.